Following are 21 T cell receptor beta chains from one sample sequenced in a study of control samples from healthy donors and cancer patients. Generated by immunoSEQ multiplex PCR, the TCRdb table keeps only in-frame clones and is missing some. The table includes some 94,000 clones, about 89% detected once. Sequencing was done on a sample of PBMCs. The receptors come from a woman aged 50 to 60 with colorectal cancer.

The genes are TRBV2 and TRBJ1-2, with TRBD1 identical over 10 bases. CDR1 SNHLY and CDR2 FYNNEI come from the germline V gene. CDR3 length: 16 residues. With 4 bases clipped from V and 1 base from J, the junction kept 6 bases outside the gene matches. The CDR3 reads CASSGQGAMDNYGYTF. In DNA form, the CDR3 reads TGTGCCAGCAGTGGACAGGGGGCAATGGATAACTATGGCTACACCTTC.

Comment on this clone: Other DNA sequences from this sample encode an identical CDR3 as well. The DNA of the CDR3 is TGTGCCAGCAGCGTGACGGGGGGCACCGGGGAGCTGTTTTTT. Its protein product is CASSVTGGTGELFF. The chain uses TRBV9 and TRBJ2-2; 7 bases map to TRBD2. Germline trimming cut 2 bases from V and 4 bases from J; bases unmatched to any gene: 2. The CDR3 contains 14 residues. CDR1 and CDR2 from the germline V gene are SGDLS and YYNGEE.

The V gene is TRBV7-2, the J gene TRBJ1-6; 9 bases agree with TRBD1. The CDR3 has 15 residues. Losses at the gene ends were 4 bases for V and 9 bases for J; bases not matched to a gene: 7. Germline assignment: CDR1 SGHTA and CDR2 FQGNSA. CDR3 region: CASSSGQGFGSPLHF. As DNA, the CDR3 is TGTGCCAGCAGCTCGGGACAGGGTTTTGGTTCACCCCTCCACTTT.

The chain uses TRBV10-2 and TRBJ1-1; maybe TRBD1 (5 bases). Germline CDR1 WSHSY, CDR2 SAAADI. This CDR3 comprises 15 residues. Trimming removed 2 bases at V and 6 bases at J, with 16 bases between. The CDR3 nucleotides are TGCGCCAGCAGTGAGGCGGGACGTCGGGTGCCTGAAGCTTTCTTT. Translating gives CASSEAGRRVPEAFF.

The chain has TRBV6-2 or TRBV6-3 and TRBJ1-2; 8 bases align to TRBD1. The ends lost 4 bases at V and 8 bases at J; junction bases unmatched: 6. This CDR3 has 13 amino acids. Germline CDR1 is MNHEY and CDR2 is SVGEGT. This CDR3 is CASSLTGEMGYTF. CDR3 bases: TGTGCCAGCAGTTTGACAGGGGAGATGGGCTACACCTTC.

The chain couples TRBV5-5 to TRBJ1-5, with a tentative D call TRBD1 (6 bases). The CDR3 loop spans 14 amino acids. Trimming cost V 1 base and J 4 bases, with 9 bases left between them. Germline lookup yields CDR1 SGHKS and CDR2 YYEKEE (reference sequence). In DNA form, the CDR3 reads TGTGCCAGCAGCTTGCTCCAGGGGAATCAGCCCCAGCATTTT. Translated: CASSLLQGNQPQHF.

V is TRBV3-1 (or the pseudogene TRBV3-2) and J is TRBJ2-2; tentatively, D is TRBD1 or TRBD2 (6 bases each). Germline loops: CDR1 LGHDT, CDR2 YNNKEL (reference sequence). CDR3 length equals 15 residues. V was pared by 5 bases and J by 8 bases, with 18 bases between. This CDR3 is CASSSWGAQRGELFF. The CDR3 coding sequence is TGTGCCAGCAGCTCTTGGGGGGCCCAGAGGGGGGAGCTGTTTTTT.

This chain connects TRBV19 to TRBJ1-2, with no clear D. Trimming cost V 1 base and J 5 bases, with 14 bases left between them. The CDR3 has 15 residues. Germline-derived CDR1 and CDR2 are LNHDA and SQIVND (reference sequence). This chain's CDR3 is CASSIVRLAGYGYTF. The CDR3 region has the DNA TGTGCCAGTAGTATAGTACGGTTGGCGGGATATGGCTACACCTTC.

This rearrangement joins TRBV5-5 to TRBJ1-2; no clear D gene. V dropped 2 bases and J dropped 5 bases, with 10 bases sitting between them. The CDR3 is 13 residues long. In germline, CDR1 is SGHKS, CDR2 YYEKEE (reference sequence). CDR3 in DNA: TGTGCCAGCAGCTTAATGAGGGAATATGGCTACACCTTC. The encoded protein is CASSLMREYGYTF.

This clone was counted a few times. The chain has TRBV12-3 or TRBV12-4 and TRBJ1-2; D is unresolved. V was trimmed by 4 bases and J by 3 bases, leaving 6 bases between them. The CDR3 covers 12 residues. This chain's CDR3 is CASSSVDYGYTF. The CDR3 DNA reads TGTGCCAGCAGTTCTGTGGACTATGGCTACACCTTC.

The gene calls are TRBV28 and TRBJ1-2; D unresolved. The CDR3 length is 11 residues. Germline V gives CDR1 MDHEN, CDR2 SYDVKM. The V end was cut by 10 bases, the J end by 4 bases, with 10 bases between. CDR3 sequence reads: CATTPSYGYTF. The CDR3, as DNA: TGTGCCACCACACCGTCCTATGGCTACACCTTC.

This clone appeared a single time. CDR3 coding DNA: TGCGCCAGCAGTGATAGGGGCACCGGGGAGCTGTTTTTT. Residues: CASSDRGTGELFF. This chain links TRBV10-1 with TRBJ2-2, with a weak D call TRBD1 (5 bases). CDR3 size: 13 residues. The V and J ends lost 3 bases and 4 bases respectively, with 6 bases between them. Germline values: CDR1 WNHNN, CDR2 SYGVQD (reference sequence).

As for this clone: Other DNA variants within this sample encode the same CDR3. The chain has TRBV2 and TRBJ2-5, with 12 bases identical to TRBD1. The ends lost 7 bases at V and 4 bases at J; junction bases unmatched: 1. This CDR3 is 13 amino acids long. Germline-derived CDR1 and CDR2 are SNHLY and FYNNEI. CDR3 sequence (DNA): TGTGCCAGCACGGGACAGGGGGCAGAGACCCAGTACTTC. It yields the protein CASTGQGAETQYF.

This clone was seen a single time. The J gene is TRBJ1-1, the V gene TRBV6-6; no firm D call. Trimming took 2 bases from V and 3 from J, leaving 7 bases between them. CDR1 is MNHNY and CDR2 is SVGAGI in the germline V gene (reference sequence). The length of the CDR3 is 13 residues. CDR3 nucleotide sequence: TGTGCCAGCAGTTACAGGGAAGACACTGAAGCTTTCTTT. This codes for CASSYREDTEAFF.

The table lists this clone with a few counts. In DNA, the CDR3 is TGTGCCAGCAGTTACTCATGGGTAGTTGAAGCTTTCTTT. It translates to CASSYSWVVEAFF. The chain combines TRBV6-6 with TRBJ1-1; no clear D. CDR1 MNHNY and CDR2 SVGAGI come from the germline V gene (reference sequence). V dropped 0 bases and J dropped 7 bases, with 9 bases sitting between them. The CDR3 has 13 residues.

The chain links TRBV2 to TRBJ1-1; no clear D gene. Per the germline V gene, CDR1 is SNHLY and CDR2 is FYNNEI. The CDR3 is 14 residues long. With 2 bases removed from V and 1 base from J, the gap between germline ends came to 8 bases. This chain's CDR3 is CASSESGRNTEAFF. The CDR3 DNA follows: TGTGCCAGCAGTGAATCAGGACGGAACACTGAAGCTTTCTTT.

The chain couples TRBV7-2 to TRBJ2-2, with D perhaps assigned TRBD1 or TRBD2 (5 bases each). This CDR3 is 15 amino acids long. The V end was cut by 1 base, the J end by 4 bases, with 10 bases between. From germline, CDR1 is SGHTA and CDR2 FQGNSA. The CDR3 DNA reads as TGTGCCAGCAGCTTAGTTGGGACCGCCACCGGGGAGCTGTTTTTT. Protein product: CASSLVGTATGELFF.

The V gene is TRBV15, the J gene TRBJ1-5; D unclear. The germline V and J ends were trimmed by 5 bases and 7 bases, with 15 bases remaining between them. This CDR3 has 14 amino acids. In germline, CDR1 is LNHNV, CDR2 YYDKDF (reference sequence). The CDR3 sequence is CATSSRWVKQPQHF. In nucleotides, the CDR3 is TGTGCCACCAGCTCCCGGTGGGTTAAACAGCCCCAGCATTTT.

V usage is TRBV30 and J usage is TRBJ2-1, with D maybe TRBD1 (6 bases). The CDR3 has 14 amino acids. V was trimmed by 4 bases and J by 0 bases, leaving 10 bases between them. From germline, CDR1 is GTSNPN and CDR2 SVGIG (reference sequence). The DNA of the CDR3 is TGTGCCTGGAATAGGGGGAGCTCCTACAATGAGCAGTTCTTC. Amino acid sequence: CAWNRGSSYNEQFF. Full variable domain (missing parts from reference TRBV30 and TRBJ2-1): SQTIHQWPATLVQPVGSPLSLECTVEGTSNPNLYWYRQAAGRGLQLLFYSVGIGQISSEVPQNLSASRPQDRQFILSSKKLLLSDSGFYLCAWNRGSSYNEQFFGPGTRLTVL.

This chain connects TRBV23-1 to TRBJ2-7, with no clear D. TRBV23-1 is an ORF, and what it does is uncertain. The CDR3 consists of 13 residues. V lost 0 bases and J lost 3, with 6 bases in between. The CDR3 loop reads CASSQSVLYEQYV. The CDR3 region has the DNA TGCGCCAGCAGTCAATCGGTACTCTACGAGCAGTACGTC.

This clone was seen only once. The CDR3 sequence is CASRNQGGTNEKLFF. The CDR3 DNA sequence: TGTGCCAGCAGAAATCAGGGGGGGACTAATGAAAAACTGTTTTTT. The chain couples TRBV28 to TRBJ1-4; 7 bases map to TRBD1. The CDR3 has 15 residues. J lost 2 bases, V lost 6 bases, and 6 bases had no gene match. Germline CDR1 MDHEN, CDR2 SYDVKM.